This T cell receptor (beta chain) was found in a study of T-cell reconstitution after alpha-beta-depleted transplantation in children. A few counts support this clonotype. TCRbeta library construction was performed incorporating unique molecular identifiers. TCRdb reanalysed the PCR reads using MiXCR and keeps one entry per CDR3 protein. Of approximately 340,000 distinct CDR3 sequences in the sample, approximately 10% were seen once. Trimming left V 0 bases short and J 4 bases short, with 9 bases between. Germline lookup yields CDR1 SGHTA and CDR2 FQGTGA. CDR3 length: 14 amino acids. The chain has TRBV7-3 and TRBJ1-2, with D perhaps matching TRBD1 (5 bases). The specimen was PBMCs from the stem cell graft donor, collected from the stem cell graft. The receptor's source is a human donor who donated a stem cell graft to a child with acute lymphoblastic leukemia. The CDR3 bases are TGTGCCAGCAGCTTAACGCAGGGTCCCTATGGCTACACCTTC. It yields the protein CASSLTQGPYGYTF.